This T cell receptor (beta chain) comes out of a study of molecular identifiers for immune sequencing clone quantification. This clonotype was detected only once. V lost 10 bases to trimming and J lost 2 bases, with 13 bases between them. The CDR3 consists of 13 residues. Sorted cells numbering about 19,000 to 1,000,000, with 10%, 30% or 50% RNA, yielded the naive CD8 libraries. Bulk TCR library preparation followed previously described methods with listed TCR primers. TCRdb fed the PCR reads into MiXCR, producing one record per CDR3 protein. The repertoire includes some 89,000 distinct CDR3 sequences, more than 20% of them detected once, and around 0.92% sits in the top ten.

V is TRBV5-3 and J is TRBJ2-1; D is uncertain. TRBV5-3 is known as an ORF, though its function is uncertain. Input material: naive CD8+ T cells from blood, with Jurkat cell RNA spiked in. Subset here: FACS-sorted CD8+CD4-CCR7+CD45RA+ naive T cells. The origin of this receptor is a human donor in good health. Some libraries in this study had Jurkat cell RNA spiked in. The CDR3 protein is CAGSLGTYNEQFF. The DNA of the CDR3 is TGTGCCGGCAGCTTGGGAACCTACAATGAGCAGTTCTTC.